The 15 T cell receptor beta chains given below trace back to one sample, sequenced in a study of glioma-infiltrating T cells. TCR alpha and beta CDR3 regions were amplified from RNA using iRepertoire nested multiplex PCR. TCRdb fed the multiplex PCR reads into MiXCR, producing one record per CDR3 protein. The sample lists more than 20,000 distinct CDR3 sequences, under 30% occurring once. The sample comprised glioma tissue, nonneoplastic brain tissue, or PBMCs (not recorded which). These receptors were taken from a human donor with low-grade glioma or glioblastoma, undergoing nonglioma brain surgery, or in good health (not recorded which).

The sample holds many counts of this clonotype. The chain joins TRBV20-1 to TRBJ2-5; 16 nucleotides line up with TRBD2. V was clipped by 2 bases and J by 4 bases; unmatched bases: 7. This CDR3 is 17 amino acids long. The germline gives CDR1 DFQATT, CDR2 SNEGSKA (reference sequence). CDR3 protein: CSARPGLAGGPRETQYF. The CDR3 coding sequence is TGCAGTGCTAGACCGGGACTAGCGGGGGGGCCTAGAGAGACCCAGTACTTC.

The genes are TRBV6-2 or TRBV6-3 and TRBJ1-4; D is perhaps TRBD1 (6 bases). CDR1 is MNHEY and CDR2 is SVGEGT in the germline V gene. The V end was cut by 2 bases, the J end by 8 bases, with 15 bases between. This CDR3 comprises 15 residues. The CDR3 spells CASSYAAPQGEKLFF. CDR3 sequence (DNA): TGTGCCAGCAGTTACGCGGCCCCACAGGGCGAAAAACTGTTTTTT.

Turning to this clonotype: A much larger clone is a single base away; this may be a read error. The chain combines TRBV20-1 with TRBJ2-2; D unclear. Germline lookup yields CDR1 DFQATT and CDR2 SNEGSKA (reference sequence). Trimming took off 0 bases at V and 7 bases at J, with 12 bases between the two ends. CDR3 length: 14 residues. The CDR3 region has the DNA TGCAGTGCTAGAGATCCGGCCTACAACGGGGAGCTGTTTTTT. It translates to CSARDPAYNGELFF.

This clonotype has a count of ten or more. The V and J genes are TRBV5-1 and TRBJ2-1; D not resolved. This CDR3 has 14 amino acids. Between the trimmed V and J ends, which lost 2 bases and 4 bases, there was a span of 10 bases. Germline CDR1 and CDR2: SGHRS and YFSETQ. The CDR3 here is CASSFTDPYNEQFF. The CDR3 DNA sequence: TGCGCCAGCAGCTTTACGGATCCATACAATGAGCAGTTCTTC.

This clonotype showed up just a few times. This chain links TRBV7-2 with TRBJ2-1; TRBD2 matches 10 bases. The CDR3 is made up of 16 amino acids. In germline, CDR1 is SGHTA, CDR2 FQGNSA. V was clipped by 5 bases and J by 3 bases; unmatched bases: 7. This CDR3 reads CASSIPRLAGYNEQFF. The CDR3 bases are TGTGCCAGCAGCATTCCAAGACTAGCGGGCTACAATGAGCAGTTCTTC.

This clonotype was found many times. CDR3 residues: CASRHPGTSGGESTDTQYF. For the CDR3, the DNA is TGTGCCAGTAGGCACCCCGGGACTAGCGGGGGGGAGAGCACAGATACGCAGTATTTT. This chain joins TRBV19 and TRBJ2-3, with 16 bases aligning to TRBD2. Germline CDR1 reads LNHDA; CDR2 reads SQIVND (reference sequence). With V trimmed by 6 bases and J by 0 bases, 9 bases remained unmatched. The CDR3 sequence is 19 residues long.

This clonotype has ten or more counts. The chain recombines TRBV6-6 with TRBJ2-3, with 11 bases fitting TRBD2. The CDR3 extends over 18 amino acids. The germline gives CDR1 MNHNY, CDR2 SVGAGI (reference sequence). V was pared by 0 bases and J by 4 bases, with 9 bases of the junction left unmatched. The DNA for the CDR3 is TGTGCCAGCAGTTACTCGACGACTAGCGGGGTTTACCCAGATACGCAGTATTTT. Its translation: CASSYSTTSGVYPDTQYF.

Ten or more counts support this clonotype. The chain links TRBV11-2 to TRBJ1-1; D unresolved. CDR3 length: 14 amino acids. V was trimmed by 2 bases and J by 1 base, leaving 8 bases between them. The germline V gene has CDR1 SGHAT and CDR2 FQNNGV. The CDR3 nucleotides read TGTGCCAGCAGCTTACCCAGACAGAACACTGAAGCTTTCTTT. It yields the protein CASSLPRQNTEAFF. The full variable domain, in which reference TRBV11-2 and TRBJ1-1 provide the parts outside the CDR3, is EAGVAQSPRYKIIEKRQSVAFWCNPISGHATLYWYQQILGQGPKLLIQFQNNGVVDDSQLPKDRFSAERLKGVDSTLKIQPAKLEDSAVYLCASSLPRQNTEAFFGQGTRLTVV.

As concerns this clonotype: A read error may account for a junction end that differs from germline. The CDR3 loop is CTSSRGTGMENTEAFF. As DNA, the CDR3 is TGTACCAGTAGTAGAGGGACAGGGATGGAGAACACTGAAGCTTTCTTT. The chain joins TRBV19 to TRBJ1-1, with 9 bases lining up with TRBD1. The CDR3 runs 16 residues. CDR1 LNHDA and CDR2 SQIVND come from the germline V gene (reference sequence).

On this clonotype itself: A much larger clonotype is one base distant, so this may be a read error. This chain uses TRBV7-2 with TRBJ1-6; possible D gene TRBD1, 5 bases. The length of the CDR3 is 15 residues. Germline loops: CDR1 SGHTA, CDR2 FQGNSA. As DNA, the CDR3 is TGCGCCCGCAGCCAACCGGGACGGAATAATTCACCCCTCCACTTT. Protein: CARSQPGRNNSPLHF.

Note on this clonotype: This may be a read error: a much more frequent sequence differs by one nucleotide. V usage is TRBV14 and J usage is TRBJ2-3; D is unclear. The CDR3 runs to 12 residues. Looked up from germline, CDR1 is SGHDN and CDR2 is FVKESK. V dropped 4 bases and J dropped 6 bases, with 8 bases sitting between them. CDR3 nucleotides: TGTGCCAGCAGCCCCCATCTTGATACGCAGTATTTT. It translates to CASSPHLDTQYF.

This clonotype came up many times. The rearrangement uses TRBV6-1 and TRBJ2-3; 11 nucleotides agree with TRBD2. CDR1 and CDR2 from the germline V gene are MNHNS and SASEGT. The trim removed 4 bases at V and 2 bases at J, leaving 2 bases unmatched. There are 15 residues in the CDR3. For the CDR3, the DNA is TGTGCCAGCAGTGGACTAGCGGGATCCACAGATACGCAGTATTTT. This sequence encodes CASSGLAGSTDTQYF.

In this sample, this clonotype turned up a few times. The chain is built from TRBV7-9 and TRBJ2-1; 7 bases align to TRBD2. Unmatched junction bases numbered 14, after V lost 5 bases and J lost 4 bases. Germline values: CDR1 SEHNR, CDR2 FQNEAQ (reference sequence). The CDR3 spans 17 residues. The CDR3 loop is CASSPARSAGRYNEQFF. The CDR3 nucleotides read TGTGCCAGCAGCCCAGCACGCTCAGCGGGGCGGTACAATGAGCAGTTCTTC.

This clonotype came up a few times. The chain joins TRBV14 to TRBJ1-2, with no clear D. V was trimmed by 2 bases and J by 4 bases, leaving 23 bases between them. The CDR3 runs 18 residues. CDR1 is SGHDN, CDR2 FVKESK, per germline. Here the CDR3 DNA reads TGTGCCAGCAGCCAAACCCCATTTCCCCAGGACGGGGTCTATGGCTACACCTTC. Translating gives CASSQTPFPQDGVYGYTF.

By frequency in the sample, this clonotype is medium-sized (0.01 to 0.1%). This sequence joins TRBV6-1 and TRBJ1-2; D is ambiguous. The CDR3 length is 11 residues. Germline loops: CDR1 MNHNS, CDR2 SASEGT. V was clipped by 6 bases and J by 8 bases, with 10 bases between them. The CDR3 protein is CASRNMEGYTF. The DNA of the CDR3 is TGTGCCAGCAGGAACATGGAGGGCTACACCTTC.